This T cell receptor (beta chain) was recorded in a study of T cells in localized non-small cell lung cancer. Generated by immunoSEQ multiplex PCR, the TCRdb table keeps only in-frame clones and is missing some. Altogether 4,800 or so clones are present, about 32% being singletons, with the ten largest covering approximately 9.9%. Trimming removed 5 bases from V and 6 bases from J, with 17 bases in between. The V gene's germline CDR1 is MDHEN and CDR2 SYDVKM. The CDR3 is 15 residues long. Findings and limits, study-wide: The greatest T cell clonality was found in uninvolved adjacent lung (higher than in tumor).

Note on this clone: The antigen is unknown.

The source was lung tumor tissue, collected before any cancer treatment. The receptor's source is a woman aged 35 to 70 with stage II squamous cell lung carcinoma. The J gene is TRBJ1-5, the V gene TRBV28; maybe TRBD1 (5 bases). CDR3 region: CASSPGGGLSQPQHF. In DNA form, the CDR3 reads TGTGCCAGCAGTCCAGGTGGGGGGTTATCTCAGCCCCAGCATTTT.